These 14 T cell receptor beta chains came from one sample sequenced in a study of shared clonotypes between healthy human individuals. Clones were read by immunoSEQ multiplex PCR, and TCRdb kept only the in-frame ones, dropping some. The sample consists of fewer than 850,000 clones, 90% of them appearing once. The sequenced sample consisted of memory CD8+ T cells from PBMCs. The subset was: CD45RO+ cells pooled with CCR7-negative TemRA cells. The receptors come from a man between 18 and 29 years old in good health. Some clones in this sample may be carry-over from other donors' samples.

The chain links TRBV19 to TRBJ2-3; 10 bases match TRBD1. The germline V gene has CDR1 LNHDA and CDR2 SQIVND (reference sequence). V lost 10 bases and J lost 6; bases outside the gene matches: 7. The CDR3 is made up of 13 amino acids. Here the CDR3 DNA reads TGTGCCACTCGGACAGGGGGAATCGATACGCAGTATTTT. Its protein is CATRTGGIDTQYF.

The gene calls are TRBV30 and TRBJ2-7, with D uncertain. This CDR3 has 16 amino acids. Per the germline V gene, CDR1 is GTSNPN and CDR2 is SVGIG (reference sequence). The V end was cut by 0 bases, the J end by 5 bases, with 20 bases between. The CDR3, as DNA: TGTGCCTGGAGTGTGTGGTTGGGGAAGCCGACGGACGAGCAGTACTTC. It translates to CAWSVWLGKPTDEQYF.

About this clone: This sample includes further DNA sequences coding for the same CDR3. The chain carries TRBV7-9 and TRBJ2-3, with 7 bases lining up with TRBD1. The CDR3 contains 12 residues. The germline V gene encodes CDR1 SEHNR and CDR2 FQNEAQ (reference sequence). After removal of 8 bases from V and 3 bases from J, the junction contained 2 bases not matched to a gene. The CDR3 sequence is CASSGGTDTQYF. CDR3 sequence (DNA): TGTGCCAGCTCAGGGGGAACAGATACGCAGTATTTT.

V usage is TRBV9 and J usage is TRBJ2-1; 9 nucleotides match TRBD2. Germline V gene data show CDR1 as SGDLS and CDR2 as YYNGEE. J lost 2 bases, V lost 4 bases, and 7 bases had no gene match. There are 16 residues in the CDR3. This chain's CDR3 is CASSPRLAATYNEQFF. The CDR3 DNA is TGTGCCAGCAGCCCCCGACTAGCGGCAACCTACAATGAGCAGTTCTTC.

The gene calls are TRBV5-4 and TRBJ2-7; D remains unclear. The V end was cut by 4 bases, the J end by 4 bases, with 24 bases between. The CDR3 has 17 amino acids. CDR1 SGHNT and CDR2 YYREEE come from the germline V gene (reference sequence). The CDR3 loop is CASSPGPVRSPLYEQYF. DNA for the CDR3: TGTGCCAGCAGCCCCGGTCCAGTCCGATCTCCATTATACGAGCAGTACTTC. The full variable domain, in which reference TRBV5-4 and TRBJ2-7 provide the parts outside the CDR3, is ETGVTQSPTHLIKTRGQQVTLRCSSQSGHNTVSWYQQALGQGPQFIFQYYREEENGRGNFPPRFSGLQFPNYSSELNVNALELDDSALYLCASSPGPVRSPLYEQYFGPGTRLTVT.

The chain links TRBV7-6 to TRBJ2-1; TRBD2 agrees at 14 bases. Germline CDR1 and CDR2: SGHVS and FNYEAQ. The CDR3 is made up of 15 amino acids. With 1 base clipped from V and 8 bases from J, the junction kept 1 base outside the gene matches. The CDR3 region has the DNA TGTGCCAGCAGCTTAGAGGGACTAGCGGGAGATGAGCAGTTCTTC. Amino acid sequence: CASSLEGLAGDEQFF.

This clone was observed once. The CDR3 region has the DNA TGTGCCAGCAGTCCCCGGGGGTACGGAAACACCATATATTTT. Translated, it gives CASSPRGYGNTIYF. The chain has TRBV6-5 and TRBJ1-3; a possible D gene is TRBD1 (5 bases). V was clipped by 5 bases and J by 4 bases, with 12 bases between them. CDR1 and CDR2 from the germline V gene are MNHEY and SVGAGI. This CDR3 has 14 amino acids.

This rearrangement joins TRBV7-9 to TRBJ2-7; D possibly corresponds to TRBD2 (6 bases). CDR3 length equals 17 residues. V was clipped by 4 bases and J by 1 base, with 20 bases between them. In germline, CDR1 is SEHNR, CDR2 FQNEAQ (reference sequence). The CDR3 spells CASSSKGQRAGSYEQYF. The CDR3, as DNA: TGTGCCAGCAGCTCCAAAGGTCAGCGGGCGGGGTCCTACGAGCAGTACTTC. Variable domain in full (rest from reference TRBV7-9 and TRBJ2-7): DTGVSQNPRHKITKRGQNVTFRCDPISEHNRLYWYRQTLGQGPEFLTYFQNEAQLEKSRLLSDRFSAERPKGSFSTLEIQRTEQGDSAMYLCASSSKGQRAGSYEQYFGPGTRLTVT.

J is TRBJ2-7 and V is TRBV4-1; 7 positions match TRBD2. The germline V gene encodes CDR1 MGHRA and CDR2 YSYEKL. The J segment lost 1 base and the V segment lost 1 base, leaving 4 bases of the junction unmatched. There are 15 residues in the CDR3. CDR3 nucleotides: TGCGCCAGCAGCCAAGGCCCAGCGGGGTCCTACGAGCAGTACTTC. It translates to CASSQGPAGSYEQYF.

The rearrangement uses TRBV4-3 and TRBJ2-2; 8 bases are a match to TRBD2. V lost 4 bases and J lost 5; bases outside the gene matches: 9. Germline loops: CDR1 LGHNA, CDR2 YSLEER. The CDR3 sequence is 16 residues long. This chain's CDR3 is CASSPRAGESTGELFF. The CDR3 DNA reads TGCGCCAGCAGCCCCCGAGCGGGAGAGAGTACCGGGGAGCTGTTTTTT.

The DNA for the CDR3 is TGTGCCAGCAGCTTACGTGGGCGCAACGACGAGCAGTACTTC. Protein product: CASSLRGRNDEQYF. V is TRBV13 and J is TRBJ2-7; the D is unclear. Trimming shortened V by 2 bases and J by 5 bases, and 13 bases separated the two germline ends. This CDR3 has 14 amino acids. Germline V gene sequence: CDR1 PRHDT, CDR2 FYEKMQ (reference sequence).

V is TRBV27 and J is TRBJ2-5; 9 bases line up with TRBD1. Trimming cost V 7 bases and J 2 bases; bases outside gene matches: 11. CDR3 length: 16 amino acids. From germline, CDR1 is MNHEY and CDR2 SMNVEV (reference sequence). The CDR3 sequence: CASIARVGQGQETQYF. The CDR3 DNA reads as TGTGCCAGCATCGCAAGGGTAGGACAGGGGCAAGAGACCCAGTACTTC.

The chain combines TRBV10-3 with TRBJ2-7; 7 bases line up with TRBD2. Germline lookup yields CDR1 ENHRY and CDR2 SYGVKD. V lost 8 bases, J lost 7 bases, and 20 bases stayed unmatched. CDR3 length: 16 residues. This CDR3 reads CAISKRAGELNWEQYF. DNA for the CDR3: TGTGCCATCTCGAAGCGGGCGGGAGAATTGAATTGGGAGCAGTACTTC.

V is TRBV11-2 and J is TRBJ2-7, with D unresolved. Trimming stripped 5 bases from V and 7 bases from J, with 9 bases between. The CDR3 has 11 residues. Germline V lookup: CDR1 SGHAT, CDR2 FQNNGV. This CDR3 is CASSPTWEQYF. The CDR3 DNA reads TGTGCCAGCAGCCCAACATGGGAGCAGTACTTC.